The 28 T cell receptor beta chains reported below all come from one sample, sequenced in a study of pediatric ulcerative colitis. The method was immunoSEQ multiplex PCR; TCRdb's version includes in-frame clones alone and lacks a portion of them. The sample shows more than 10,000 clones, approximately 80% of them seen only once. During colonoscopy, one to two rectal pinch biopsies were collected. Sequenced input: gut tissue. All receptors derive from a boy aged 5-17 years who was a control in a study of pediatric ulcerative colitis.

J is TRBJ2-3 and V is TRBV10-3; D may correspond to TRBD1 or TRBD2 (5 bases each). CDR1 ENHRY and CDR2 SYGVKD come from the germline V gene. The germline V and J ends were trimmed by 4 bases and 2 bases, with 10 bases remaining between them. The CDR3 consists of 14 residues. The DNA for the CDR3 is TGTGCCATCAGTGTGGGACGGGCCACAGATACGCAGTATTTT. This translates into CAISVGRATDTQYF.

CDR3 loop: CASSFHRGYEQYF. The CDR3 bases are TGTGCCAGCAGCTTCCACAGGGGGTACGAGCAGTACTTC. The chain links TRBV7-3 to TRBJ2-7; 8 bases fit TRBD1. Germline values: CDR1 SGHTA, CDR2 FQGTGA. V gave up 3 bases and J gave up 4 bases; unmatched junction bases: 2. The CDR3 sequence is 13 residues long.

This clone was counted a few times. The chain links TRBV29-1 to TRBJ1-5; D is undetermined. The CDR3 consists of 14 residues. The germline V gene has CDR1 SQVTM and CDR2 ANQGSEA. V was cut by 4 bases and J by 4 bases, with 14 bases left in between. CDR3 nucleotide sequence: TGCAGCGTTGGGGAGGACGGACTAAATCAGCCCCAGCATTTT. This gives the protein CSVGEDGLNQPQHF.

The chain recombines TRBV19 with TRBJ1-5, with D possibly being TRBD1 (6 bases). There are 16 residues in the CDR3. With 1 base removed from V and 5 bases from J, the gap between germline ends came to 15 bases. Germline V gives CDR1 LNHDA, CDR2 SQIVND (reference sequence). CDR3 DNA: TGTGCCAGTAGTATAGTGGAGGGGGGGCCGTATCAGCCCCAGCATTTT. It translates to CASSIVEGGPYQPQHF.

This clone was recorded a few times. The chain has TRBV2 and TRBJ1-5, with a weak D call TRBD1 (6 bases). CDR3 length equals 15 residues. Trimming took off 6 bases at V and 5 bases at J, with 17 bases between the two ends. Germline CDR1 SNHLY, CDR2 FYNNEI. This chain's CDR3 is CASRRDRRLHQPQHF. In DNA, the CDR3 is TGTGCCAGCAGACGCGACAGGAGGTTGCATCAGCCCCAGCATTTT.

The chain combines TRBV6-1 with TRBJ2-7, with unresolved D. Germline V lookup: CDR1 MNHNS, CDR2 SASEGT. The length of the CDR3 is 13 residues. V was trimmed by 2 bases and J by 3 bases, leaving 8 bases between them. DNA of the CDR3: TGTGCCAGCAGTGAAAATGGCGTCTACGAGCAGTACGTC. Amino acids: CASSENGVYEQYV.

This chain connects TRBV28 to TRBJ2-3; 7 bases are a match to TRBD2. Trimming at V came to 6 bases and at J to 0 bases, leaving 9 bases not matched to a gene. The germline V gene has CDR1 MDHEN and CDR2 SYDVKM. The CDR3 length is 16 residues. CDR3 bases: TGTGCCAGCAGATCCCTAGCGGCCCCTAGCACAGATACGCAGTATTTT. As protein: CASRSLAAPSTDTQYF. Looking up the rest from reference TRBV28 and TRBJ2-3 gives the full variable domain: DVKVTQSSRYLVKRTGEKVFLECVQDMDHENMFWYRQDPGLGLRLIYFSYDVKMKEKGDIPEGYSVSREKKERFSLILESASTNQTSMYLCASRSLAAPSTDTQYFGPGTRLTVL.

The chain has TRBV4-3 and TRBJ1-1, with D unclear. The V gene lost 2 bases and the J gene lost 0 bases, with 7 bases spanning the gap. The CDR3 loop spans 14 amino acids. Germline loops: CDR1 LGHNA, CDR2 YSLEER. CDR3 nucleotide sequence: TGCGCCAGCAGCCAAACAGCCGTGAACACTGAAGCTTTCTTT. It encodes CASSQTAVNTEAFF.

The chain recombines TRBV11-2 with TRBJ2-7, with 9 bases identical to TRBD2. The CDR3 is 15 residues long. Germline loops: CDR1 SGHAT, CDR2 FQNNGV. V lost 5 bases to trimming and J lost 0 bases; unmatched junction nucleotides: 5. DNA for the CDR3: TGTGCCAGCAGCCAGGTAGCGGGGGCCTCCTACGAGCAGTACTTC. This sequence encodes CASSQVAGASYEQYF.

V and J are TRBV19 and TRBJ1-3; TRBD1 matches at 9 bases. The CDR3 contains 18 residues. V lost 6 bases and J lost 1; bases outside the gene matches: 13. Germline loops: CDR1 LNHDA, CDR2 SQIVND (reference sequence). The CDR3 DNA reads as TGTGCCAGTAGGGACAGGGGAAGAGCGGCCGAATCTGGAAACACCATATATTTT. It encodes CASRDRGRAAESGNTIYF.

The rearrangement links TRBV14 to TRBJ2-7; perhaps TRBD1 as D (6 bases). Between the trimmed V and J ends, which lost 4 bases and 5 bases, there was a span of 18 bases. CDR3 length: 15 residues. Germline values: CDR1 SGHDN, CDR2 FVKESK. CDR3: CASSPSGTRYNEQYF. As DNA, the CDR3 is TGTGCCAGCAGCCCTTCCGGGACACGCTACAACGAGCAGTACTTC.

There are a few counts of this clone. The chain employs TRBV13 and TRBJ2-7, with TRBD2 matching over 11 bases. Germline V gene sequence: CDR1 PRHDT, CDR2 FYEKMQ (reference sequence). V lost 4 bases and J lost 4; bases outside the gene matches: 6. The CDR3 contains 15 residues. CDR3 amino acids: CASSWGLADIYEQYF. The CDR3 DNA is TGTGCCAGCAGCTGGGGACTAGCGGACATATACGAGCAGTACTTC. Complete variable domain (other parts from reference TRBV13 and TRBJ2-7): AAGVIQSPRHLIKEKRETATLKCYPIPRHDTVYWYQQGPGQDPQFLISFYEKMQSDKGSIPDRFSAQQFSDYHSELNMSSLELGDSALYFCASSWGLADIYEQYFGPGTRLTVT.

The chain carries TRBV30 and TRBJ2-7; no definite D call. V lost 2 bases, J lost 3 bases, and 8 bases lay in between. CDR1 is GTSNPN, CDR2 SVGIG, per germline (reference sequence). This CDR3 is 12 amino acids long. The CDR3 coding sequence is TGTGCCTGGAGTTTTGAACACTACGAGCAGTACTTC. Protein sequence: CAWSFEHYEQYF.

The chain carries TRBV7-3 and TRBJ2-1; 7 nucleotides match TRBD2. CDR1 and CDR2 from the germline V gene are SGHTA and FQGTGA. The CDR3 has 14 residues. After removal of 5 bases from V and 3 bases from J, the junction contained 4 bases not matched to a gene. CDR3 in DNA: TGTGCCAGCAGCCGGGGGGTACTCTACAATGAGCAGTTCTTC. Its protein product is CASSRGVLYNEQFF. Supplemented by reference TRBV7-3 and TRBJ2-1, the full variable domain reads GAGVSQTPSNKVTEKGKYVELRCDPISGHTALYWYRQSLGQGPEFLIYFQGTGAADDSGLPNDRFFAVRPEGSVSTLKIQRTERGDSAVYLCASSRGVLYNEQFFGPGTRLTVL.

This chain uses TRBV5-1 with TRBJ1-5; no definite D call. V was shortened by 6 bases and J by 0 bases, with 7 bases between the two germline ends. The CDR3 covers 13 residues. Germline V gives CDR1 SGHRS, CDR2 YFSETQ. CDR3 DNA sequence: TGCGCCAGCATCGGACGTAGCAATCAGCCCCAGCATTTT. Translation gives CASIGRSNQPQHF.

The chain carries TRBV6-5 and TRBJ1-2; possibly TRBD1 for D (6 bases). V was trimmed by 5 bases and J by 3 bases, leaving 16 bases between them. This CDR3 has 15 amino acids. Germline V CDR1 and CDR2: MNHEY, SVGAGI. The CDR3 coding sequence is TGTGCCAGCAGTCAAACGAGACAGGCAGACTATGGCTACACCTTC. Translated: CASSQTRQADYGYTF.

The chain has TRBV7-8 and TRBJ2-3; 9 bases are shared with TRBD2. V was clipped by 1 base and J by 6 bases; unmatched bases: 5. Germline assignment: CDR1 SGHVS and CDR2 FQNEAQ. The CDR3 loop spans 15 amino acids. CDR3 bases: TGTGCCAGCAGCTTAGTAGCGGGAGTCAAGGATACGCAGTATTTT. Translation: CASSLVAGVKDTQYF.

This rearrangement joins TRBV9 to TRBJ2-5; D is perhaps TRBD1 (5 bases). The CDR3 runs to 15 residues. Germline values: CDR1 SGDLS, CDR2 YYNGEE. The V end lost 4 bases, the J end lost 1 base, and 14 bases lay between the germline ends. CDR3 DNA: TGTGCCAGCAGCTCTCGTGGGGCAGGCCAAGAGACCCAGTACTTC. Amino acid sequence: CASSSRGAGQETQYF.

The J gene is TRBJ1-5, the V gene TRBV6-1; TRBD1 might be the D (5 bases). Germline V CDR1 and CDR2: MNHNS, SASEGT. Trimming cost V 4 bases and J 6 bases, with 10 bases left between them. The CDR3 has 13 residues. The CDR3 region is CASSARGVQPQHF. The CDR3 nucleotides read TGTGCCAGCAGTGCCCGAGGGGTTCAGCCCCAGCATTTT.

CDR3 sequence reads: CASSPRLAGWPDTQYF. The CDR3 region has the DNA TGTGCCAGCAGCCCGAGACTAGCGGGCTGGCCAGATACGCAGTATTTT. The chain carries TRBV11-3 and TRBJ2-3; TRBD2 matches at 10 bases. This CDR3 comprises 16 residues. Per the germline V gene, CDR1 is SGHNT and CDR2 is YENEEA. V shed 5 bases and J 4 bases; nucleotides not matched to a gene: 9.

The chain has TRBV9 and TRBJ2-2; TRBD2 aligns across 13 bases. CDR3 size: 19 residues. Germline V gene lookup returns CDR1 SGDLS and CDR2 YYNGEE. V shed 2 bases, J shed 4 bases, and the junction held 11 bases outside the gene matches. The CDR3 is CASSVRLAGGIIGTGELFF. In nucleotides, the CDR3 is TGTGCCAGCAGCGTGCGACTAGCGGGAGGAATTATCGGCACCGGGGAGCTGTTTTTT.

The chain recombines TRBV9 with TRBJ2-2; D gene ambiguous. Per germline, CDR1 SGDLS and CDR2 YYNGEE. Trimming stripped 0 bases from V and 6 bases from J, with 6 bases between. The CDR3 runs 13 residues. CDR3 sequence (DNA): TGTGCCAGCAGCGTAGCGGACCCCGGGGAGCTGTTTTTT. It codes for CASSVADPGELFF.

The chain employs TRBV4-1 and TRBJ1-1; 7 nucleotides line up with TRBD1. Germline CDR1 is MGHRA and CDR2 is YSYEKL. The CDR3 length is 17 residues. V lost 2 bases, J lost 2 bases, and 11 bases stayed unmatched. The CDR3 is CASSQPPEGAQNTEAFF. The DNA for the CDR3 is TGCGCCAGCAGCCAACCCCCAGAGGGGGCCCAAAACACTGAAGCTTTCTTT.

This chain's CDR3 is CTSSQEVGLAGDTKNIQYF. CDR3 DNA: TGCACCAGCAGCCAAGAAGTGGGACTAGCGGGAGACACCAAAAACATTCAGTACTTC. This chain joins TRBV1 and TRBJ2-4; the tabulated D call, TRBD2, remains unverified against the DNA. TRBV1 is a known pseudogene. The CDR3 contains 19 residues.

The chain links TRBV7-2 to TRBJ1-5, with 8 bases aligning to TRBD1. Germline lookup yields CDR1 SGHTA and CDR2 FQGNSA. CDR3 length equals 15 residues. Unmatched junction bases numbered 3, after V lost 3 bases and J lost 2 bases. DNA for the CDR3: TGTGCCAGCAGCTTCGCAGGGGGCGGCAATCAGCCCCAGCATTTT. As protein: CASSFAGGGNQPQHF. Full variable domain (remainder filled in from reference TRBV7-2 and TRBJ1-5): GAGVSQSPSNKVTEKGKDVELRCDPISGHTALYWYRQSLGQGLEFLIYFQGNSAPDKSGLPSDRFSAERTGGSVSTLTIQRTQQEDSAVYLCASSFAGGGNQPQHFGDGTRLSIL.

The genes are TRBV18 and TRBJ2-1; a possible D gene is TRBD1 (5 bases). The CDR3 consists of 15 residues. The ends were cut back, 6 bases at V and 1 base at J, with 13 bases in the middle. Germline values: CDR1 KGHSH, CDR2 LQKENI. The CDR3 DNA follows: TGTGCCAGCTCCCCAAGAAAGGGGTCCTACAATGAGCAGTTCTTC. This translates into CASSPRKGSYNEQFF.

The rearrangement uses TRBV4-3 and TRBJ2-1; D possibly matches TRBD1 or TRBD2 (5 bases each). Per the germline V gene, CDR1 is LGHNA and CDR2 is YSLEER. Trimming pared 4 bases from V and 5 bases from J, leaving 21 bases between. The CDR3 is 17 amino acids. CDR3 loop: CASSLALPGTSNNEQFF. The CDR3 bases are TGCGCCAGCAGCCTCGCTTTACCCGGGACGTCTAACAATGAGCAGTTCTTC.

The rearrangement uses TRBV6-5 and TRBJ1-3; no firm D call. Germline V lookup: CDR1 MNHEY, CDR2 SVGAGI. The ends were cut back, 8 bases at V and 2 bases at J, with 13 bases in the middle. The CDR3 runs to 14 residues. This chain's CDR3 is CASGRGRAGNTIYF. CDR3 coding DNA: TGTGCCAGCGGCCGGGGTAGGGCTGGAAACACCATATATTTT.